The 4 T cell receptor beta chains below come from one sample, sequenced in a study of blood T cell repertoires in COVID-19. Clones were read by immunoSEQ multiplex PCR, and TCRdb kept only the in-frame ones, dropping some. The top ten clones hold roughly 4.4% of a sample with just over 150,000 clones, approximately 92% of them seen once. The sequencing input was peripheral blood. All receptors come from a woman aged 45-65 years with acute or convalescent COVID-19.

This chain connects TRBV3-1 (or the pseudogene TRBV3-2) to TRBJ1-2, with D uncertain. In germline, CDR1 is LGHDT, CDR2 YNNKEL (reference sequence). V gave up 0 bases and J gave up 7 bases, with 12 bases separating them. The CDR3 runs to 14 residues. CDR3 sequence: CASSQEIVGAGYTF. CDR3 DNA sequence: TGTGCCAGCAGCCAAGAAATAGTTGGAGCTGGCTACACCTTC.

The rearrangement joins TRBV7-2 to TRBJ1-4; 11 nucleotides align to TRBD1. Germline CDR1 and CDR2: SGHTA and FQGNSA. The CDR3 has 15 amino acids. V was pared by 5 bases and J by 7 bases, with 6 bases of the junction left unmatched. The chain's CDR3 is CASSQRTGGVEKLFF. For the CDR3, the DNA is TGTGCCAGCAGCCAACGGACAGGGGGCGTTGAAAAACTGTTTTTT.

The chain employs TRBV7-8 and TRBJ2-1, with 12 bases matching TRBD2. With 4 bases clipped from V and 5 bases from J, the junction kept 6 bases outside the gene matches. The CDR3 spans 16 residues. Germline V gives CDR1 SGHVS, CDR2 FQNEAQ. CDR3 residues: CASSYGTSGFHNEQFF. For the CDR3, the DNA is TGTGCCAGCAGCTACGGGACTAGCGGGTTTCACAATGAGCAGTTCTTC.

This sequence joins TRBV2 and TRBJ1-1, with a possible D match to TRBD1 (5 bases). CDR3 size: 13 residues. Trimming removed 1 base from V and 11 bases from J, with 14 bases in between. CDR1 and CDR2 (germline): SNHLY, FYNNEI. CDR3 bases: TGTGCCAGCAGTGAAGTTAAGCAGGGCGACGCTTTCTTT. Amino acid sequence: CASSEVKQGDAFF.